This T cell receptor (beta chain) is drawn from a study of cytomegalovirus exposure and HLA in healthy donors. Comments on this clone: What it binds is not known.

Overall study results and limits: One later analysis reportedly identified an Asian-associated ancestry cluster that showed fewer N-insertions than the roughly 640-donor mean. Exclusion applied to some V segments, including TRBV6-2 and TRBV6-3, as they were indistinguishable. Investigators reported some 150 TCR beta chains as tied to cytomegalovirus.

The length of the CDR3 is 15 residues. The V and J ends lost 6 bases and 1 base, in that order; junction bases with no gene match: 5. Germline V gene sequence: CDR1 MNHEY, CDR2 SVGAGI. 13 Jbeta primers and 60 Vbeta primers were used for the PCR. Repertoires were generated with immunoSEQ multiplex PCR, while TCRdb's copy carries only in-frame clones and drops some. Of some 200,000 clones listed, over 80% are singletons. Material: PBMCs. V and J are TRBV6-5 and TRBJ2-2; TRBD1 matches 7 bases. This receptor was obtained from a man aged 40-49 years in good health and CMV-seropositive. In nucleotides, the CDR3 is TGTGCCAGCAGGACAGGGCGTAGGAACACCGGGGAGCTGTTTTTT. Translating gives CASRTGRRNTGELFF.